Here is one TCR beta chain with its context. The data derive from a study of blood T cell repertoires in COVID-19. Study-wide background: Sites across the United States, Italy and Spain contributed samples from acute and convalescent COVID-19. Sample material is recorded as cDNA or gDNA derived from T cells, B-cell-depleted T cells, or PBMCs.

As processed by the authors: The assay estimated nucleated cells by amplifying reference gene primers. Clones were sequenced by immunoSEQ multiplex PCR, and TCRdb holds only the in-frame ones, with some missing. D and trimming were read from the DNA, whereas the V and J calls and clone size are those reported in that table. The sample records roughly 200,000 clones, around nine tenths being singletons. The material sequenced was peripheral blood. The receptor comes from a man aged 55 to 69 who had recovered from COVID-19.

For the CDR3, the DNA is TGTGCCAGCTGCCGGGACAGGGGTTCTACTGAAGCTTTCTTT. It yields the protein CASCRDRGSTEAFF. This chain links TRBV27 with TRBJ1-1; 10 bases are a match to TRBD1. V lost 8 bases to trimming and J lost 5 bases; unmatched junction nucleotides: 8. Germline V gene lookup returns CDR1 MNHEY and CDR2 SMNVEV (reference sequence). This CDR3 comprises 14 residues.